This T cell receptor beta chain appears in the sequencing data of a study of technical replicates of blood from four donors (dated by TCRdb to about 2017). As concerns this clone: Its binding antigen is unknown. No clone much larger than this one lies a single base away; base qualities are absent.

The V end loses 1 base and the J end loses 7 bases, and a stretch of 26 bases separates them. CDR1 and CDR2, per the germline V gene, are SGHDT and YYEEEE. The CDR3 goes from the cysteine to the phenylalanine over 18 residues. The kept DNA is CDR3 alone, 54 bases in frame from the first base. The receptor library was made with the immunoSEQ multiplex PCR assay. TCRdb re-hosts the immuneACCESS table, in-frame sequences only. Its copies lack some clones; in the studies checked, an unresolved V gene accounts for under half of them, and the cause for the rest is not known. For this sample the table gives more than 65,000 clones, of which 95% to 98% were detected only once. The ten largest clones represent less than 0.35% of the sample.

The chain employs TRBV5-6 and TRBJ1-2; the D gene cannot be resolved reliably. Sample: T cells isolated from PBMCs. This sequence originates from a human donor in good health. The bases read TGTGCCAGCAGCTTGTTACGAGGATCCTCGAGCGCGTTGGGTGGCTACACCTTC. This encodes CASSLLRGSSSALGGYTF.